The 3 T cell receptor beta chains given below trace back to one sample, sequenced in a study of tumor-infiltrating lymphocytes in primary liver carcinoma. Co-extraction yielded RNA and DNA from around 20-30 mg of unsorted bulk tissue. With around 500 ng total RNA as template and a constant-region primer, TCR beta cDNA was made. Nested multiplex PCR, run for three rounds with slightly modified ARM-PCR, yielded TCR beta libraries. Rounds one and two of PCR, each of around 11 cycles, were primed with TRBV1-TRBV30 forward primers and a C-beta reverse primer. TCRdb called the multiplex PCR reads again in MiXCR, with one record for every CDR3 protein. Among just under 45,000 distinct CDR3 sequences listed, around 72% were seen once. Material for sequencing was liver tumor tissue from sampling region 2. Subset described: tumor region T2, inferior pole. These receptor sequences come from a man aged 40-49 years with primary liver carcinoma and hepatitis B virus infection.

This clonotype was detected only a few times. Lacking the conserved final phenylalanine or tryptophan, this CDR3 likely reflects a read error. This chain joins TRBV28 and TRBJ2-3, with a tentative D call TRBD1 (5 bases). The CDR3 sequence is 14 residues long. CDR1 and CDR2 from the germline V gene are MDHEN and SYDVKM. The CDR3 DNA is TGTGTCAGCTCTAAGACAGTGCTGACAGATACGCAGTATTTA. Translating it yields CVSSKTVLTDTQYL.

A note on this clonotype: Germline and junction disagree at one end, which may indicate a read error. The rearrangement links TRBV10-2 to TRBJ1-5; D is uncertain. Germline CDR1 is WSHSY and CDR2 is SAAADI. The CDR3 runs 16 residues. CDR3 residues: CASSELGRGGNLPQHF. CDR3 nucleotide sequence: TGCGCCAGCAGTGAGCTCGGCCGGGGAGGGAATCTGCCCCAGCATTTT.

This clonotype was seen more than once but under ten times. It is likely a read error, because the conserved phenylalanine at the end of the CDR3 is missing. The V gene is TRBV6-6, the J gene TRBJ1-3; no firm D call. The CDR3 contains 11 residues. Germline V gene lookup returns CDR1 MNHNY and CDR2 SVGAGI (reference sequence). The CDR3: CASSAGSTIYY. DNA for the CDR3: TGTGCCAGCAGTGCGGGAAGCACCATATATTAT.